These T cell receptor beta chains were read from a single sample in a study of graft-versus-host responses after intestinal transplantation. Only in-frame clones appear in the TCRdb table, and some are missing; sequencing was by immunoSEQ multiplex PCR. The data hold roughly 11,000 clones, with about 80% observed a single time. The material sequenced was ileum tissue, taken about 150 days after intestinal transplantation. Receptors originate from a human patient who received an intestinal transplant, so some T cells may come from the graft donor. The CDR3 runs from the conserved cysteine through the conserved F or W. A D gene is named only where the DNA matches it firmly. Some rows mark clone size as missing; the rest say once, few, many or name a class of expanded clone.

J gene,CDR3 length,V gene,clone size,D gene,CDR3 DNA,CDR3 protein
TRBJ1-5,13,TRBV19,.,.,TGTGCCAGTAGTATCGAAACAGATCAGCCCCAGCATTTT,CASSIETDQPQHF
TRBJ2-3,17,TRBV13,.,TRBD2,TGTGCCAGCAGCTTGGGAGTAGCGGGGGGGGTCACAGATACGCAGTATTTT,CASSLGVAGGVTDTQYF
TRBJ2-7,12,TRBV5-1,few,.,TGCGCCAGCAGCACCACAGGGTACGAGCAGTACTTC,CASSTTGYEQYF
TRBJ2-5,17,TRBV11-3,.,TRBD2,TGTGCCAGCAGCTACAGTCGTAGCGGGGGGGGCCAAGAGACCCAGTACTTC,CASSYSRSGGGQETQYF
TRBJ2-7,17,TRBV2,.,TRBD2,TGTGCCAGCACTTCCGTCCTAGCGGGGACCAGCTCCTACGAGCAGTACTTC,CASTSVLAGTSSYEQYF
TRBJ2-7,21,TRBV28,medium-sized,TRBD2,TGTGCCAGCAGCTTACCCCCGCAGCCGCGGGAGCTAGTGGTGGTGTCCTACGAGCAGTACTTC,CASSLPPQPRELVVVSYEQYF
TRBJ1-5,14,TRBV30,.,.,TGTGCCTGGAGTGTTTCCTCGTTTCCGGAGCTCCAGCATTTT,CAWSVSSFPELQHF
TRBJ2-3,16,TRBV10-3,.,TRBD2,TGTGCCATCAGTGAGTCGGGGAGGGGTTTCACAGATACGCAGTATTTT,CAISESGRGFTDTQYF
TRBJ2-1,14,TRBV7-2,few,.,TGTGCCAGCAGCCTGGCGGGGCGGGCCAAGGAGCAGTTCTTC,CASSLAGRAKEQFF
TRBJ2-1,17,TRBV30,once,TRBD2,TGTGCCTGGAGTCTCCTCGGTGTAGCGGGGCTTTACAATGAGCAGTTCTTC,CAWSLLGVAGLYNEQFF
TRBJ1-2,15,TRBV5-1,.,TRBD1,TGCGCCAGCAGCTTGGTCGCAGGGACAGGGCAAGGCTACACCTTC,CASSLVAGTGQGYTF
TRBJ1-4,15,TRBV11-2,.,TRBD1,TGTGCCAGCAGTTCTCAAGGGGGCCTGGGGGAAAAACTGTTTTTT,CASSSQGGLGEKLFF
TRBJ1-5,16,TRBV7-2,.,TRBD1,TGTGCCAGCAGCTTAGTGACAGGGGGCGCGCATCAGCCCCAGCATTTT,CASSLVTGGAHQPQHF
TRBJ1-2,13,TRBV11-2,.,.,TGTGCCAGCAGCTTATGGCGAGGGAATGGCTACACCTTC,CASSLWRGNGYTF
TRBJ1-2,14,TRBV2,.,.,TGTGCCAGCAGGTCCGGCCACCTAGGCCGGGGCTACACCTTC,CASRSGHLGRGYTF
TRBJ2-7,15,TRBV10-3,.,TRBD2,TGTGCCATCAGTGGCCGACTAGCAGTATTTTCCGAGCAGTACTTC,CAISGRLAVFSEQYF
TRBJ2-5,14,TRBV19,.,.,TGTGCCAGTAGTATAGAAGGGGGGGAAGAGACCCAGTACTTC,CASSIEGGEETQYF
TRBJ2-7,13,TRBV4-2,.,.,TGTGCCAGCAGCCAGGCAGGGGCGGGCGAGCAGTACTTC,CASSQAGAGEQYF
TRBJ2-6,17,TRBV25-1,.,.,TGTGCCAGCAGTGCCCCGGGGATCTACTCTGGGGCCAACGTCCTGACTTTC,CASSAPGIYSGANVLTF
TRBJ2-3,15,TRBV12-2,.,.,TGTGCAAGTCGCTTGACTAGCGGCCTCACAGATACGCAGTATTTT,CASRLTSGLTDTQYF
TRBJ2-7,19,TRBV7-2,.,.,TGTGCCAGCAGCTTAGTTGCCGACAGGATACCCATCAACTCCTACGAGCAGTACTTC,CASSLVADRIPINSYEQYF